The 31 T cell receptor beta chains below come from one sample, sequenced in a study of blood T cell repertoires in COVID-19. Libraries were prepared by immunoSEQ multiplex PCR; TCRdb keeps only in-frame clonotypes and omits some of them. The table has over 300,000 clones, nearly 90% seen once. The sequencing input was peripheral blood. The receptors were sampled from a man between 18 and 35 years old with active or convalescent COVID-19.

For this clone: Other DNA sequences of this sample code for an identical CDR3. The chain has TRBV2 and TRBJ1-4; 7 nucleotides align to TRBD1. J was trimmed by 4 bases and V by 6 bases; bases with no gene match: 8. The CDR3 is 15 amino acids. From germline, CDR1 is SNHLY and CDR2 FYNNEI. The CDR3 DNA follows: TGTGCCAGCAGCGAACAGGGGCTCGGTAATGAAAAACTGTTTTTT. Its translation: CASSEQGLGNEKLFF.

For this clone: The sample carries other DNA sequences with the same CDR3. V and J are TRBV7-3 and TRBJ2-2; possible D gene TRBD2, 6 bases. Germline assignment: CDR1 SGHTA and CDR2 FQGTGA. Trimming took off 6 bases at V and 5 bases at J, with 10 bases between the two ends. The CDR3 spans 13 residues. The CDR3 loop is CASRSGLTGELFF. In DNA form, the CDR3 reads TGTGCCAGCAGGTCGGGACTTACCGGGGAGCTGTTTTTT.

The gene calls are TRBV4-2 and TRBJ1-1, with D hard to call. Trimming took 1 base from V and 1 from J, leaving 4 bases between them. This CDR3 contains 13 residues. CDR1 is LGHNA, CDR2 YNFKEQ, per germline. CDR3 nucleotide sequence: TGTGCCAGCAGCCAAGGCGGGAACACTGAAGCTTTCTTT. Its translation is CASSQGGNTEAFF.

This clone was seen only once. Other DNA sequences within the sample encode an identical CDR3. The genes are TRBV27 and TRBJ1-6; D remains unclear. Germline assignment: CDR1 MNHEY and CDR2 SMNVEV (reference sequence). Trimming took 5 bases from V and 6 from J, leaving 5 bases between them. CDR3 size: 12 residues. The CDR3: CASSLLNSPLHF. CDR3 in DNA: TGTGCCAGCAGTCTCCTTAATTCACCCCTCCACTTT.

The CDR3 nucleotides are TGTGCCAGCTCACCACAAGACGGGACATCCTACGAGCAGTACTTC. Amino acids: CASSPQDGTSYEQYF. This chain links TRBV18 with TRBJ2-7; possibly TRBD1 for D (6 bases). The CDR3 contains 15 residues. The V end lost 1 base, the J end lost 1 base, and 11 bases lay between the germline ends. The V gene's germline CDR1 is KGHSH and CDR2 LQKENI.

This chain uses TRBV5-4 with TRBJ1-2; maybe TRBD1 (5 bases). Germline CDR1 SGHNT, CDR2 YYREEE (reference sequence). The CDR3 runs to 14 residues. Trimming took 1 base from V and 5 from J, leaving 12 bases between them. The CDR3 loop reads CASSLSDTPYGYTF. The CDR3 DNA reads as TGTGCCAGCAGCTTGTCGGACACTCCATATGGCTACACCTTC. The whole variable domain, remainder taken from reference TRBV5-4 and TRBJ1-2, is ETGVTQSPTHLIKTRGQQVTLRCSSQSGHNTVSWYQQALGQGPQFIFQYYREEENGRGNFPPRFSGLQFPNYSSELNVNALELDDSALYLCASSLSDTPYGYTFGSGTRLTVV.

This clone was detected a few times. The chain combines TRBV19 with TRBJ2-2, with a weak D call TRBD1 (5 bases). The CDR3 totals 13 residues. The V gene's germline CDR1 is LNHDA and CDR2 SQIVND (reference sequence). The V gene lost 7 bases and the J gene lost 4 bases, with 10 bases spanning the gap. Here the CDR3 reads CASIQGFTGELFF. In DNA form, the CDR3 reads TGTGCCAGTATTCAGGGATTCACCGGGGAGCTGTTTTTT.

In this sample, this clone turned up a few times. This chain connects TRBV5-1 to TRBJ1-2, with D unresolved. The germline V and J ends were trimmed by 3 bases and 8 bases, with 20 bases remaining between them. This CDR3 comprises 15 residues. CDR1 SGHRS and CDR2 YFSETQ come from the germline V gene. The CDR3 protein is CASSSSGGYPGGYTF. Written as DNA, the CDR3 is TGCGCCAGCAGCTCCTCGGGAGGCTATCCGGGGGGCTACACCTTC. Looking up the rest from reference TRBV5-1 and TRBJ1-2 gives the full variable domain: KAGVTQTPRYLIKTRGQQVTLSCSPISGHRSVSWYQQTPGQGLQFLFEYFSETQRNKGNFPGRFSGRQFSNSRSEMNVSTLELGDSALYLCASSSSGGYPGGYTFGSGTRLTVV.

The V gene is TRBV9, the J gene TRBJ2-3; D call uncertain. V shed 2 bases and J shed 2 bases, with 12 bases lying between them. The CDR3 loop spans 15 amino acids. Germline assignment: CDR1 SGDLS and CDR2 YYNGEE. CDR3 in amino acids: CASSVSRPTTDTQYF. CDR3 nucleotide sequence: TGTGCCAGCAGCGTTTCGAGGCCGACCACAGATACGCAGTATTTT.

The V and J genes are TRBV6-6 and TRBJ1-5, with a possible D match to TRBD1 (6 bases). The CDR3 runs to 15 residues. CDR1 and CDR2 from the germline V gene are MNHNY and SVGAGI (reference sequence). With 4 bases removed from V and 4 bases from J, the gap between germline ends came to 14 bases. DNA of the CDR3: TGTGCCAGCAGTTCACTGGACAGTTGGAATCAGCCCCAGCATTTT. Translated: CASSSLDSWNQPQHF.

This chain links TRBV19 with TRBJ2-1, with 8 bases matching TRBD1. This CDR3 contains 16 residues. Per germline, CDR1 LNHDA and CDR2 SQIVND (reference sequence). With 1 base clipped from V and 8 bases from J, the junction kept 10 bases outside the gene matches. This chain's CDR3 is CASSIGETGVRDEQFF. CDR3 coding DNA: TGTGCCAGTAGTATAGGAGAGACAGGGGTCAGGGATGAGCAGTTCTTC.

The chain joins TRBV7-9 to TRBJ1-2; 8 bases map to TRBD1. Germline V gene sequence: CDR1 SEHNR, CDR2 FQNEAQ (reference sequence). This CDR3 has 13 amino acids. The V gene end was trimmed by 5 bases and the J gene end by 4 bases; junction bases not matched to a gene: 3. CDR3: CASSPGTGYGYTF. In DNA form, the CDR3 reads TGTGCCAGCAGCCCCGGGACAGGCTATGGCTACACCTTC.

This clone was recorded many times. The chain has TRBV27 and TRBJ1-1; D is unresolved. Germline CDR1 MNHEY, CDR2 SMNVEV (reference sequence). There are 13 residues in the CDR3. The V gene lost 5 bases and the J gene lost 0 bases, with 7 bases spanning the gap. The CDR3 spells CASSKQLNTEAFF. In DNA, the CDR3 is TGTGCCAGCAGTAAACAGCTGAACACTGAAGCTTTCTTT.

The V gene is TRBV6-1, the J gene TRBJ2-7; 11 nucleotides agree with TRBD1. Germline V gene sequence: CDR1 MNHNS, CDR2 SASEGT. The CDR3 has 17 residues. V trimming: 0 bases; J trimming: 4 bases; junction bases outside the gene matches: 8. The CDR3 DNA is TGTGCCAGCAGTGAAGCGAAGCCAGGGACAGGGGGTTACGAGCAGTACTTC. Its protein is CASSEAKPGTGGYEQYF.

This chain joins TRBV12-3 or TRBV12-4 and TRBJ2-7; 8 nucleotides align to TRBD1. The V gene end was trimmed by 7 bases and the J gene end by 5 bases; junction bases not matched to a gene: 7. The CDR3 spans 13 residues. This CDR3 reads CASKLGGQDEQYF. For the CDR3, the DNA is TGTGCCAGCAAGTTGGGGGGACAGGACGAGCAGTACTTC.

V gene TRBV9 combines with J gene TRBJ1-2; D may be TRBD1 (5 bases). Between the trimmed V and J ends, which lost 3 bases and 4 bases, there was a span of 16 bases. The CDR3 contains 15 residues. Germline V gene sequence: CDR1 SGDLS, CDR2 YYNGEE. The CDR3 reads CASSEPLQGGYGYTF. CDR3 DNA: TGTGCCAGCAGCGAGCCCCTTCAGGGCGGCTATGGCTACACCTTC.

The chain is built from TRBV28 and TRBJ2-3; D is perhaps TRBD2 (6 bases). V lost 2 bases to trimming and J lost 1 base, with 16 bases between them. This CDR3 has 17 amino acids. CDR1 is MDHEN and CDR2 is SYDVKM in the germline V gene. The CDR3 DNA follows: TGTGCCAGCAGTTTAAGGGACCTCTGGGGGGGCACAGATACGCAGTATTTT. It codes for CASSLRDLWGGTDTQYF.

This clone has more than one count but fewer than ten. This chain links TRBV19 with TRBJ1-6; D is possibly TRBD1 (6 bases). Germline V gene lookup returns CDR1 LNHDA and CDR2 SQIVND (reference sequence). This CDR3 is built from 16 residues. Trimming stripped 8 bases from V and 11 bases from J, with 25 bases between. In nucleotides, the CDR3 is TGTGCCAGTGAAGGAGAATGGACGTCAGGGGAGCCACCCCTCCACTTT. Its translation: CASEGEWTSGEPPLHF.

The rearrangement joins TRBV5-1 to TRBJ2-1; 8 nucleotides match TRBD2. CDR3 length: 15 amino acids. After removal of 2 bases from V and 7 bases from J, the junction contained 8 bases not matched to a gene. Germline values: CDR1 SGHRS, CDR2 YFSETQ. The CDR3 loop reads CASSFLTGGKNEQFF. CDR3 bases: TGCGCCAGCAGCTTCCTAACGGGGGGGAAAAATGAGCAGTTCTTC.

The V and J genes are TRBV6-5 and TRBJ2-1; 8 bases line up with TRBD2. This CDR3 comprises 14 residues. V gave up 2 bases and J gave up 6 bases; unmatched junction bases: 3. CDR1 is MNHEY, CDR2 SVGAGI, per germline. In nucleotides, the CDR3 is TGTGCCAGCAGTTACGCTACTAGCGGCAATGAGCAGTTCTTC. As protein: CASSYATSGNEQFF.

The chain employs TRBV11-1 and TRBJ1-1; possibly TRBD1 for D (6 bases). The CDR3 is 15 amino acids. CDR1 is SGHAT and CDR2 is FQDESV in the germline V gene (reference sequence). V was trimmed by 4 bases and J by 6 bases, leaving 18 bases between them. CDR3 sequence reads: CASSSNRVGGSEAFF. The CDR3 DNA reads TGTGCCAGCAGCTCAAACAGGGTTGGGGGTTCTGAAGCTTTCTTT.

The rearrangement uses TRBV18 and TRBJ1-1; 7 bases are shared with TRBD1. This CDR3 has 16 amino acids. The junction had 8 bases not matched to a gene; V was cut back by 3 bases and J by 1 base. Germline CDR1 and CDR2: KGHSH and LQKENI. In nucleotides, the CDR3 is TGTGCCAGCTCACCGAGACAGGGTGACAAGAACACTGAAGCTTTCTTT. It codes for CASSPRQGDKNTEAFF.

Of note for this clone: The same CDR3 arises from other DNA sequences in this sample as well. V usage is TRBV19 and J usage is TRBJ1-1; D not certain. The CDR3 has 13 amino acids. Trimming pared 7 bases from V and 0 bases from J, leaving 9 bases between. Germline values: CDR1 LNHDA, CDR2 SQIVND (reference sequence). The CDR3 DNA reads TGTGCCAGTACGGCGGGTATGAACACTGAAGCTTTCTTT. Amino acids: CASTAGMNTEAFF. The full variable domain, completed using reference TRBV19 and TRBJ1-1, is DGGITQSPKYLFRKEGQNVTLSCEQNLNHDAMYWYRQDPGQGLRLIYYSQIVNDFQKGDIAEGYSVSREKKESFPLTVTSAQKNPTAFYLCASTAGMNTEAFFGQGTRLTVV.

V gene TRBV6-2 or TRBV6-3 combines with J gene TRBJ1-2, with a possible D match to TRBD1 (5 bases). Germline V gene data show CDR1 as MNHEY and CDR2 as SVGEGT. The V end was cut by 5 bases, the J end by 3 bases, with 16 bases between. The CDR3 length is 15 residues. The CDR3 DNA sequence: TGTGCCAGCAGTCCGTCAGGGTATCCGTACTATGGCTACACCTTC. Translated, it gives CASSPSGYPYYGYTF.

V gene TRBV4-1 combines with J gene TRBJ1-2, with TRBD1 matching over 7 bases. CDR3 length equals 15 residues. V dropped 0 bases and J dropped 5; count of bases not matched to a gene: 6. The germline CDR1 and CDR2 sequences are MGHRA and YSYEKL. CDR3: CASSQERTGIYGYTF. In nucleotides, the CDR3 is TGCGCCAGCAGCCAAGAAAGGACAGGTATTTATGGCTACACCTTC.

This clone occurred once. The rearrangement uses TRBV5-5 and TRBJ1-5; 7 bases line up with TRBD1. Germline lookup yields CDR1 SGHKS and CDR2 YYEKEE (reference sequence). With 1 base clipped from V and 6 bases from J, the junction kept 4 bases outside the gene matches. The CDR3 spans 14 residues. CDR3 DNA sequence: TGTGCCAGCAGCTTGAACAGGGGTGGTCAGCCCCAGCATTTT. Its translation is CASSLNRGGQPQHF.

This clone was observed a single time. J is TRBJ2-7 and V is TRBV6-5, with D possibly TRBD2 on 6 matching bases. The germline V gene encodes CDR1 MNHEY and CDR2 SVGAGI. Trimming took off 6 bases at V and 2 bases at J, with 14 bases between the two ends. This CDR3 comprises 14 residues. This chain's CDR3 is CASRRGREAYEQYF. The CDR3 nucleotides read TGTGCCAGCAGGAGGGGCAGGGAGGCCTACGAGCAGTACTTC.

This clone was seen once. CDR3 residues: CASSLGGTGGYEKLFF. The DNA of the CDR3 is TGTGCCAGCAGTTTGGGAGGGACAGGAGGTTATGAAAAACTGTTTTTT. This rearrangement joins TRBV28 to TRBJ1-4; 8 bases are shared with TRBD1. V dropped 3 bases and J dropped 6; count of bases not matched to a gene: 9. The CDR3 is 16 residues long. From germline, CDR1 is MDHEN and CDR2 SYDVKM.

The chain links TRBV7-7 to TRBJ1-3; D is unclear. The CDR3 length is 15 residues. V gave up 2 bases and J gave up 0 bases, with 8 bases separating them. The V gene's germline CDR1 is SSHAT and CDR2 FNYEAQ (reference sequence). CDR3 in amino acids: CASSLSPSSGNTIYF. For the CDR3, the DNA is TGTGCCAGCAGCTTAAGCCCGAGCTCTGGAAACACCATATATTTT.

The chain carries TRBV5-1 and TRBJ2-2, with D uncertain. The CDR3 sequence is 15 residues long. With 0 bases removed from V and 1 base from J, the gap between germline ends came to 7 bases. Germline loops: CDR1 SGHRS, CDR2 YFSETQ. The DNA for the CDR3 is TGCGCCAGCAGCTTGGAACGGTGGAACACCGGGGAGCTGTTTTTT. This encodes CASSLERWNTGELFF.

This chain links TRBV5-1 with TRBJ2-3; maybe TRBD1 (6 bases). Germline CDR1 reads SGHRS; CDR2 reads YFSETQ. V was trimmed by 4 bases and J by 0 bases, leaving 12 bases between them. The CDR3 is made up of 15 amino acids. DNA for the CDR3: TGCGCCAGCAGCCAAGGACAGACTAGCACAGATACGCAGTATTTT. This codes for CASSQGQTSTDTQYF.